A selection of T cell receptor beta chains follows, all from one sample in a study of T cell repertoires in cytomegalovirus infection. TCRdb ran MiXCR on the reads and lists one entry per CDR3 protein. The sample comprises nearly 650,000 distinct CDR3 sequences, roughly a quarter of which are singletons, and around 8% rests with the top ten. Sequencing was done on a sample of CD8+ T cells from PBMCs. All receptors come from a human donor in good health (CMV status not recorded). Some clones in this sample may be carry-over from other donors' samples. Both conserved end residues are part of each CDR3. D genes are given only for firm matches. Size is omitted from some rows. Given values are once, few, many or a class for expanded clones.

>NA|TRBJ2-2|many|TRBV7-8
CASSFGGMNTGELFF
TGTGCCAGCAGCTTTGGGGGGATGAACACCGGGGAGCTGTTTTTT
>NA|TRBJ1-2|NA|TRBV28
CASSFQSLAGRGYTF
TGTGCCAGCAGTTTTCAATCCCTGGCAGGGAGAGGCTACACCTTC
>NA|TRBJ2-1|NA|TRBV6-6
CASRNGVNEQFF
TGTGCCAGCAGAAATGGGGTCAATGAGCAGTTCTTC
>NA|TRBJ1-3|many|TRBV28
CASRGDMGSGNTIYF
TGTGCCAGCAGGGGAGACATGGGCTCTGGAAACACCATATATTTT
>NA|TRBJ1-1|many|TRBV7-2
CASSLGPGSDEYTEAFF
TGTGCCAGCAGCTTAGGGCCAGGGTCCGATGAGTACACTGAAGCTTTCTTT
>NA|TRBJ2-1|NA|TRBV10-3
CAISDAGTNEQFF
TGTGCCATCAGTGATGCGGGGACGAATGAGCAGTTCTTC
>TRBD1|TRBJ1-2|many|TRBV7-9
CASSLPGQGTNYGYTF
TGTGCCAGCAGCCTCCCGGGACAGGGGACTAACTATGGCTACACCTTC
>TRBD2|TRBJ2-5|few|TRBV5-5
CASSRGGAETQYF
TGTGCCAGCAGCCGCGGGGGGGCCGAGACCCAGTACTTC
>NA|TRBJ1-2|NA|TRBV7-1
CASISSGSRDGYTF
TGTGCCAGCATCTCATCAGGCTCCCGGGATGGCTACACCTTC
>TRBD2|TRBJ2-1|few|TRBV7-6
CASSPASGGNNEQFF
TGTGCCAGCAGCCCGGCTAGCGGGGGAAACAATGAGCAGTTCTTC
>TRBD2|TRBJ2-2|NA|TRBV18
CASSPRLAGNTGELFF
TGTGCCAGCTCACCAAGGCTAGCGGGGAACACCGGGGAGCTGTTTTTT
>NA|TRBJ2-5|NA|TRBV6-6
CASSYVTGRSQETQYF
TGTGCCAGCAGTTACGTAACAGGGAGGAGCCAAGAGACCCAGTACTTC
>NA|TRBJ1-2|NA|TRBV10-3
CAISGRDGYTF
TGTGCCATCAGTGGAAGGGATGGCTACACCTTC
>NA|TRBJ2-3|once|TRBV29-1
CSAEVSSTDTQYF
TGCAGCGCTGAAGTCAGTTCCACAGATACGCAGTATTTT
>NA|TRBJ2-7|NA|TRBV29-1
CSVASEVGAYEQYF
TGCAGCGTTGCTTCGGAGGTGGGAGCTTACGAGCAGTACTTC
>NA|TRBJ2-3|few|TRBV5-6
CASSFDRPTDTQYF
TGTGCCAGCAGCTTTGACAGGCCCACAGATACGCAGTATTTT
>TRBD1|TRBJ1-4|many|TRBV15
CATSSPWTGNEKLFF
TGTGCCACCAGCAGTCCTTGGACAGGGAATGAAAAACTGTTTTTT
>NA|TRBJ2-1|NA|TRBV6-6
CASSYTRGVKSSNEQFF
TGTGCCAGCAGTTACACCCGGGGCGTCAAAAGTTCCAATGAGCAGTTCTTC
>TRBD1|TRBJ2-1|NA|TRBV7-2
CASSFLRDRENEQFF
TGTGCCAGCAGCTTCCTCCGGGACAGGGAAAATGAGCAGTTCTTC
>TRBD2|TRBJ2-3|many|TRBV7-8
CASSPGTSEYTDTQYF
TGTGCCAGCAGCCCCGGGACTAGCGAATACACAGATACGCAGTATTTT
>NA|TRBJ2-1|few|TRBV27
CASSFRYSPNNEQFF
TGTGCCAGCAGTTTTAGGTACTCCCCAAACAATGAGCAGTTCTTC
>NA|TRBJ1-1|many|TRBV7-9
CASSPGGSDTEAFF
TGTGCCAGCAGCCCCGGGGGGAGCGACACTGAAGCTTTCTTT
>NA|TRBJ2-7|few|TRBV19
CATSTGIEQYF
TGTGCCACCTCCACTGGGATCGAGCAGTACTTC
>NA|TRBJ2-5|few|TRBV14
CASSRATGKETQYF
TGTGCCAGCAGCCGCGCAACAGGGAAAGAGACCCAGTACTTC
>TRBD1|TRBJ1-5|few|TRBV28
CASSPTGSIVNQPQHF
TGTGCCAGCAGTCCGACAGGGTCCATAGTTAATCAGCCCCAGCATTTT
>NA|TRBJ1-2|NA|TRBV29-1
CSAEGGQDYGYTF
TGCAGCGCCGAAGGAGGGCAGGACTATGGCTACACCTTC
>NA|TRBJ2-1|NA|TRBV5-6
CASRVFGSNNEQFF
TGTGCCAGCAGAGTATTCGGCTCAAACAATGAGCAGTTCTTC
>NA|TRBJ2-1|NA|TRBV7-2
CASNFGGYNKQFF
TGTGCCAGCAATTTCGGCGGGTACAATAAGCAGTTCTTC
>NA|TRBJ2-1|few|TRBV10-3
CAIGLGNNEQFF
TGTGCCATCGGCTTAGGGAACAATGAGCAGTTCTTC
>TRBD1|TRBJ1-2|once|TRBV29-1
CSVEGQFGYTF
TGCAGCGTTGAGGGACAGTTTGGCTACACCTTC
>NA|TRBJ2-3|NA|TRBV7-4
CASSPRSGGVDTQYF
TGTGCCAGCAGCCCCCGATCGGGGGGCGTAGATACGCAGTATTTT
>TRBD1|TRBJ1-3|few|TRBV28
CASRYRTGTGNTIYF
TGTGCCAGCAGATATCGGACAGGGACCGGAAACACCATATATTTT
>NA|TRBJ2-1|NA|TRBV7-9
CASSRQSGEQFF
TGTGCCAGCAGTCGTCAATCGGGTGAGCAGTTCTTC
>TRBD2|TRBJ2-6|NA|TRBV11-1
CASSRAFDSGGSGANVLTF
TGTGCCAGCAGCCGAGCCTTTGATAGCGGGGGCAGTGGGGCCAACGTCCTGACTTTC
>NA|TRBJ2-2|NA|TRBV5-6
CASSYGDSTGELFF
TGTGCCAGCAGCTATGGAGACAGCACCGGGGAGCTGTTTTTT
>NA|TRBJ1-3|NA|TRBV6-5
CASSYMGVGNTIYF
TGTGCCAGCAGTTATATGGGAGTTGGAAACACCATATATTTT
>NA|TRBJ2-1|few|TRBV5-4
CASSLRQRLEIDNEQFF
TGTGCCAGCAGCTTGAGGCAGCGGCTTGAGATAGACAATGAGCAGTTCTTC
>NA|TRBJ1-1|few|TRBV28
CASSGPLGGSTEAFF
TGTGCCAGCAGCGGTCCCCTAGGGGGGAGCACTGAAGCTTTCTTT
>TRBD1|TRBJ1-4|many|TRBV7-2
CASSPLTRGATNEKLFF
TGTGCCAGCAGCCCCCTAACCAGGGGGGCAACTAATGAAAAACTGTTTTTT
>NA|TRBJ1-2|few|TRBV3-1
CASSPYLANYGYTF
TGTGCCAGCAGCCCCTATCTAGCTAACTATGGCTACACCTTC
>NA|TRBJ2-1|few|TRBV7-9
CASSLGVRGYNEQFF
TGTGCCAGCAGCTTAGGGGTTCGAGGATACAATGAGCAGTTCTTC
>NA|TRBJ2-1|few|TRBV6-5
CASSYLGGYEQFF
TGTGCCAGCAGTTACCTGGGGGGTTATGAGCAGTTCTTC
>NA|TRBJ2-6|few|TRBV27
CASSFGDGANVLTF
TGTGCCAGCAGTTTCGGGGACGGGGCCAACGTCCTGACTTTC
>TRBD2|TRBJ2-2|few|TRBV29-1
CSVEPSGVGTGELFF
TGCAGCGTTGAGCCTAGCGGGGTCGGCACCGGGGAGCTGTTTTTT